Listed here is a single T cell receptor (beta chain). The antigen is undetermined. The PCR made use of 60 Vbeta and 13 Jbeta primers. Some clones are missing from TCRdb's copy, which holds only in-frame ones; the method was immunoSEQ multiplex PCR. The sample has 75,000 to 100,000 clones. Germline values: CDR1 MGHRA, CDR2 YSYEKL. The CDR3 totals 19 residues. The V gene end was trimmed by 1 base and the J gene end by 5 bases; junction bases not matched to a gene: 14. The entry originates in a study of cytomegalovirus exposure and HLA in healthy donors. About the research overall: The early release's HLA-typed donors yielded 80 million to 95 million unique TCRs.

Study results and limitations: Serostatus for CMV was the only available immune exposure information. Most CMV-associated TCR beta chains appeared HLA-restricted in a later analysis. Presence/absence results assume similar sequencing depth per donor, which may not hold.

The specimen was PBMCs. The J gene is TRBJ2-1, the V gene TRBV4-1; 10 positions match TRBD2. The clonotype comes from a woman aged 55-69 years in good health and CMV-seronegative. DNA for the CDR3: TGCGCCAGCAGCCAAGTACCTGGGGCTAGCGGGAGAGCCGACAATGAGCAGTTCTTC. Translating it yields CASSQVPGASGRADNEQFF.